The next 2 T cell receptor beta chains were all read from a single sample in a study of T-cell reconstitution after alpha-beta-depleted transplantation in children. Unique molecular identifiers featured in how the TCRbeta library was prepared. TCRdb itself ran the PCR reads through MiXCR, one entry per CDR3 protein. Altogether 350,000 to 450,000 distinct CDR3 sequences are present, over 20% being singletons, with the ten largest covering around 4%. The sample was PBMCs from the stem cell graft donor, taken from the stem cell graft. These receptors were taken from a human donor who donated a stem cell graft to a child with acute myeloid leukemia.

This clonotype was counted at least ten times. The V call is TRBV10-3, the J call TRBJ2-1; 8 bases match TRBD1. Unmatched junction bases numbered 18, after V lost 5 bases and J lost 6 bases. From germline, CDR1 is ENHRY and CDR2 SYGVKD. CDR3 size: 18 residues. The DNA for the CDR3 is TGTGCCATCAGTCCGAAAACCATACAGGGGGTATTTGGCAATGAGCAGTTCTTC. The encoded protein is CAISPKTIQGVFGNEQFF.

V gene TRBV13 combines with J gene TRBJ2-1; TRBD2 aligns across 8 bases. V dropped 0 bases and J dropped 0; count of bases not matched to a gene: 7. Germline CDR1 reads PRHDT; CDR2 reads FYEKMQ (reference sequence). CDR3 size: 18 residues. The CDR3 region has the DNA TGTGCCAGCAGCTTAGGCCTTTCGGCGGGAGGCTCCTACAATGAGCAGTTCTTC. Translating gives CASSLGLSAGGSYNEQFF. Filled out from reference TRBV13 and TRBJ2-1, the complete variable domain reads AAGVIQSPRHLIKEKRETATLKCYPIPRHDTVYWYQQGPGQDPQFLISFYEKMQSDKGSIPDRFSAQQFSDYHSELNMSSLELGDSALYFCASSLGLSAGGSYNEQFFGPGTRLTVL.